The 27 T cell receptor beta chains below come from one sample, sequenced in a study of CD8+ T cells in alopecia areata. cDNA prepared by RNA extraction and subsequent reverse transcription served as the template for sequencing. The table came from immunoSEQ multiplex PCR; TCRdb's copy has only in-frame clones and leaves some out. The sample holds roughly 35,000 clones, around three fifths seen once. The sequenced material came from NKG2D-high CD8+ T cells sorted from blood. Receptor source: a human donor with alopecia areata.

V and J are TRBV7-6 and TRBJ2-1; D possibly matches TRBD1 or TRBD2 (5 bases each). CDR1 SGHVS and CDR2 FNYEAQ come from the germline V gene. The CDR3 consists of 17 residues. V was clipped by 5 bases and J by 2 bases, with 19 bases between them. The CDR3 bases are TGTGCCAGCAGCACCGGGGACCGCCCGGGCGCCTACAATGAGCAGTTCTTC. It yields the protein CASSTGDRPGAYNEQFF.

V and J are TRBV9 and TRBJ1-6, with D possibly being TRBD1 (6 bases). This CDR3 is 17 amino acids long. Germline CDR1 reads SGDLS; CDR2 reads YYNGEE. V was shortened by 3 bases and J by 0 bases, with 13 bases between the two germline ends. CDR3 nucleotides: TGTGCCAGCAGCGAGGGGACACATAGCTCCTATAATTCACCCCTCCACTTT. Protein: CASSEGTHSSYNSPLHF.

The chain employs TRBV7-2 and TRBJ2-7; the D is unclear. The CDR3 runs 10 residues. Germline V lookup: CDR1 SGHTA, CDR2 FQGNSA. Trimming left V 5 bases short and J 3 bases short, with 2 bases between. The CDR3: CASSDYEQYF. In DNA, the CDR3 is TGTGCCAGCAGCGACTACGAGCAGTACTTC.

The rearrangement joins TRBV7-3 to TRBJ1-1, with D possibly being TRBD1 (6 bases). V lost 3 bases, J lost 4 bases, and 9 bases lay in between. Germline assignment: CDR1 SGHTA and CDR2 FQGTGA. The CDR3 has 13 amino acids. The CDR3 nucleotides are TGTGCCAGCAGCTTTAAAGGGGGCACTGAAGCTTTCTTT. This gives the protein CASSFKGGTEAFF. The complete variable domain, with remaining parts taken from reference TRBV7-3 and TRBJ1-1, reads GAGVSQTPSNKVTEKGKYVELRCDPISGHTALYWYRQSLGQGPEFLIYFQGTGAADDSGLPNDRFFAVRPEGSVSTLKIQRTERGDSAVYLCASSFKGGTEAFFGQGTRLTVV.

J is TRBJ2-1 and V is TRBV14, with a weak D call TRBD2 (5 bases). Between the trimmed V and J ends, which lost 0 bases and 10 bases, there was a span of 13 bases. In germline, CDR1 is SGHDN, CDR2 FVKESK. CDR3 size: 14 residues. DNA of the CDR3: TGTGCCAGCAGCCAAGAGCGGGCAGGCCGCGAGCAGTTCTTC. Translating gives CASSQERAGREQFF. The full variable domain, completed using reference TRBV14 and TRBJ2-1, is EAGVTQFPSHSVIEKGQTVTLRCDPISGHDNLYWYRRVMGKEIKFLLHFVKESKQDESGMPNNRFLAERTGGTYSTLKVQPAELEDSGVYFCASSQERAGREQFFGPGTRLTVL.

The rearrangement links TRBV29-1 to TRBJ1-2; the match to TRBD1 covers 7 bases. CDR3 length: 15 amino acids. In germline, CDR1 is SQVTM, CDR2 ANQGSEA. V trimming: 7 bases; J trimming: 3 bases; junction bases outside the gene matches: 14. The CDR3 sequence is CSAPGQPASDYGYTF. In DNA, the CDR3 is TGCAGCGCACCGGGACAGCCAGCAAGCGACTATGGCTACACCTTC.

J is TRBJ1-3 and V is TRBV27; D unresolved. In germline, CDR1 is MNHEY, CDR2 SMNVEV (reference sequence). V shed 3 bases and J shed 4 bases, with 7 bases lying between them. This CDR3 contains 13 residues. The CDR3 sequence is CASSLGRGNTIYF. The CDR3, as DNA: TGTGCCAGCAGTTTGGGTAGGGGAAACACCATATATTTT.

The CDR3 sequence is CASSLEGQGYEQYF. In nucleotides, the CDR3 is TGTGCCAGCAGCTTGGAGGGACAGGGGTACGAGCAGTACTTC. The chain carries TRBV7-8 and TRBJ2-7; 10 bases are a match to TRBD1. J lost 4 bases, V lost 3 bases, and 3 bases had no gene match. CDR1 and CDR2 (germline): SGHVS, FQNEAQ. There are 14 residues in the CDR3.

J is TRBJ2-7 and V is TRBV4-3; D may correspond to TRBD1 or TRBD2 (5 bases each). The V and J ends lost 3 bases and 3 bases respectively, with 12 bases between them. The CDR3 is 14 residues long. The germline V gene encodes CDR1 LGHNA and CDR2 YSLEER. The CDR3 loop is CASSHGDGGYEQYF. DNA for the CDR3: TGCGCCAGCAGCCACGGGGACGGCGGCTACGAGCAGTACTTC.

This chain links TRBV4-3 with TRBJ2-1; tentatively, D is TRBD1 (5 bases). CDR3 length: 15 residues. Trimming took 0 bases from V and 2 from J, leaving 8 bases between them. The V gene's germline CDR1 is LGHNA and CDR2 YSLEER. This CDR3 is CASSQETVPYNEQFF. CDR3 nucleotide sequence: TGCGCCAGCAGCCAAGAGACAGTCCCCTACAATGAGCAGTTCTTC.

The V gene is TRBV19, the J gene TRBJ1-5, with no clear D. This CDR3 has 18 amino acids. V lost 0 bases and J 7 bases, leaving 22 bases between the germline ends. Germline CDR1 LNHDA, CDR2 SQIVND (reference sequence). CDR3 in DNA: TGTGCCAGTAGTATAGAAACCCGCCGGACGGAGAAGCGGCAGCCCCAGCATTTT. It translates to CASSIETRRTEKRQPQHF.

A single count supports this clone. The V call is TRBV7-9, the J call TRBJ1-2, with unresolved D. From germline, CDR1 is SEHNR and CDR2 FQNEAQ (reference sequence). The CDR3 has 15 amino acids. V was pared by 5 bases and J by 1 base, with 14 bases between. CDR3 sequence: CASSPAGRRNYGYTF. The CDR3, as DNA: TGTGCCAGCAGCCCCGCGGGCAGACGTAACTATGGCTACACCTTC.

This clone was seen only once. The chain carries TRBV6-5 and TRBJ2-7, with 10 positions matching TRBD2. This CDR3 region has 14 residues. The V segment lost 6 bases and the J segment 4 bases; nucleotides outside the gene matches: 6. In germline, CDR1 is MNHEY, CDR2 SVGAGI. The CDR3 sequence is CASSISGGTYEQYF. The CDR3 DNA follows: TGTGCCAGCAGCATTAGCGGGGGGACGTACGAGCAGTACTTC.

The gene calls are TRBV13 and TRBJ2-2; no clear D. The germline gives CDR1 PRHDT, CDR2 FYEKMQ (reference sequence). CDR3 length: 13 residues. V lost 4 bases to trimming and J lost 0 bases, with 3 bases between them. Here the CDR3 DNA reads TGTGCCAGCAGCTACACGAACACCGGGGAGCTGTTTTTT. Amino acids: CASSYTNTGELFF.

CDR3 sequence (DNA): TGTGCCAGCAGCTTAGTGGGGAAAACGAACACCGGGGAGCTGTTTTTT. Translation gives CASSLVGKTNTGELFF. This rearrangement joins TRBV7-9 to TRBJ2-2; no clear D. V dropped 1 base and J dropped 0 bases, with 9 bases sitting between them. The CDR3 is made up of 16 amino acids. The germline CDR1 and CDR2 sequences are SEHNR and FQNEAQ (reference sequence).

The rearrangement links TRBV7-2 to TRBJ2-1; D is possibly TRBD2 (5 bases). From germline, CDR1 is SGHTA and CDR2 FQGNSA. V lost 1 base, J lost 4 bases, and 17 bases lay in between. The CDR3 runs to 17 residues. In DNA form, the CDR3 reads TGTGCCAGCAGCTTAGGGGGAGCTTTCCATGTTTACAATGAGCAGTTCTTC. Translation gives CASSLGGAFHVYNEQFF.

In this sample, this clone turned up a few times. The chain recombines TRBV27 with TRBJ2-3; 7 bases line up with TRBD2. The CDR3 sequence is 16 residues long. Trimming removed 3 bases from V and 1 base from J; junction bases left unmatched: 7. CDR1 is MNHEY, CDR2 SMNVEV, per germline (reference sequence). Here the CDR3 reads CASSFPSSGGTDTQYF. The CDR3 DNA reads TGTGCCAGCAGTTTTCCATCCAGCGGGGGCACAGATACGCAGTATTTT.

The chain recombines TRBV28 with TRBJ1-1; the D gene is possibly TRBD1 (6 bases). CDR3 length equals 15 residues. Germline V lookup: CDR1 MDHEN, CDR2 SYDVKM. Trimming removed 4 bases from V and 3 bases from J, with 15 bases in between. CDR3 loop: CASSWTGGGDTEAFF. The CDR3 coding sequence is TGTGCCAGCAGTTGGACCGGAGGGGGGGACACTGAAGCTTTCTTT.

This clone was detected a few times. This chain links TRBV9 with TRBJ2-3, with 7 bases lining up with TRBD1. This CDR3 has 14 residues. Germline V gene data show CDR1 as SGDLS and CDR2 as YYNGEE. Trimming at V came to 6 bases and at J to 2 bases, leaving 6 bases not matched to a gene. In DNA, the CDR3 is TGTGCCAGCACGACAGGGCGGTCCACAGATACGCAGTATTTT. Translation: CASTTGRSTDTQYF.

The CDR3 spells CASSHVGGPSTDTQYF. In DNA form, the CDR3 reads TGTGCCAGCAGTCACGTCGGGGGGCCCAGCACAGATACGCAGTATTTT. This rearrangement joins TRBV7-3 to TRBJ2-3, with D tentatively TRBD2 (7 bases). The CDR3 contains 16 residues. CDR1 is SGHTA and CDR2 is FQGTGA in the germline V gene. The V and J ends lost 6 bases and 0 bases respectively, with 16 bases between them.

This clone has more than one count but fewer than ten. The chain is built from TRBV29-1 and TRBJ2-1, with 8 bases that match TRBD2. Unmatched junction bases numbered 6, after V lost 5 bases and J lost 3 bases. Germline V gene sequence: CDR1 SQVTM, CDR2 ANQGSEA. CDR3 size: 14 residues. Here the CDR3 reads CSVFKREHYNEQFF. CDR3 DNA sequence: TGCAGCGTTTTTAAGCGGGAGCACTACAATGAGCAGTTCTTC.

This clone has a handful of counts. The rearrangement joins TRBV7-9 to TRBJ1-2, with D possibly being TRBD1 (5 bases). There are 13 residues in the CDR3. Germline loops: CDR1 SEHNR, CDR2 FQNEAQ (reference sequence). The V gene lost 3 bases and the J gene lost 12 bases, with 17 bases spanning the gap. CDR3 DNA sequence: TGTGCCAGCAGCTTCCCGGGGACGCCCTTTGACACCTTC. It translates to CASSFPGTPFDTF.

The J gene is TRBJ2-7, the V gene TRBV5-5; TRBD1 agrees at 8 bases. J was trimmed by 0 bases and V by 4 bases; bases with no gene match: 6. The V gene's germline CDR1 is SGHKS and CDR2 YYEKEE (reference sequence). The CDR3 is 15 amino acids. The CDR3 sequence: CASSDGDRNSYEQYF. The CDR3 DNA follows: TGTGCCAGCAGCGACGGGGACAGGAACTCCTACGAGCAGTACTTC.

The genes are TRBV4-3 and TRBJ2-7; TRBD1 matches 8 bases. The germline CDR1 and CDR2 sequences are LGHNA and YSLEER. V was pared by 0 bases and J by 3 bases, with 4 bases of the junction left unmatched. The CDR3 covers 15 residues. CDR3 sequence (DNA): TGCGCCAGCAGCCAAGATTGGACAGGGATCTACGAGCAGTACTTC. This sequence encodes CASSQDWTGIYEQYF.

The chain combines TRBV4-1 with TRBJ2-5, with D tentatively TRBD2 (6 bases). The germline CDR1 and CDR2 sequences are MGHRA and YSYEKL. Trimming removed 1 base at V and 5 bases at J, with 11 bases between. The CDR3 has 14 residues. CDR3 region: CASSQVEGKETQYF. DNA of the CDR3: TGCGCCAGCAGCCAAGTGGAGGGGAAGGAGACCCAGTACTTC.

In this sample, this clone turned up a few times. This chain joins TRBV7-9 and TRBJ2-4, with D unresolved. The CDR3 has 13 amino acids. CDR1 SEHNR and CDR2 FQNEAQ come from the germline V gene (reference sequence). V was clipped by 1 base and J by 8 bases, with 9 bases between them. CDR3 nucleotide sequence: TGTGCCAGCAGCTTAGACGTGCGTCACATTCAGTACTTC. As protein: CASSLDVRHIQYF.

The sample holds one count of this clone. The chain employs TRBV9 and TRBJ2-1, with a weak D call TRBD2 (6 bases). V lost 0 bases and J lost 1, with 8 bases in between. CDR1 and CDR2 (germline): SGDLS, YYNGEE. This CDR3 contains 15 residues. The CDR3 sequence: CASSVAAGSYNEQFF. CDR3 DNA sequence: TGTGCCAGCAGCGTAGCAGCGGGTTCCTACAATGAGCAGTTCTTC.